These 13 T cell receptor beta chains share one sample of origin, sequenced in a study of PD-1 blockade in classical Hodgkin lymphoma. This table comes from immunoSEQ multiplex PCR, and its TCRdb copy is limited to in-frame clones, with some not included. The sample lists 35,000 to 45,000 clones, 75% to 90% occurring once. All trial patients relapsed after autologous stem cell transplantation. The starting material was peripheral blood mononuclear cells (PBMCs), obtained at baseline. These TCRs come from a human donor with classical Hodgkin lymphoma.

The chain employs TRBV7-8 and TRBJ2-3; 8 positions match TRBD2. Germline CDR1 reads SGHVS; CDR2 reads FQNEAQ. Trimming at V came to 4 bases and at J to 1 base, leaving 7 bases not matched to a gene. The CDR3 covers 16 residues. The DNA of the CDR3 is TGTGCCAGCAGCTCCCTACTAGCGGCGCGCACAGATACGCAGTATTTT. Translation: CASSSLLAARTDTQYF.

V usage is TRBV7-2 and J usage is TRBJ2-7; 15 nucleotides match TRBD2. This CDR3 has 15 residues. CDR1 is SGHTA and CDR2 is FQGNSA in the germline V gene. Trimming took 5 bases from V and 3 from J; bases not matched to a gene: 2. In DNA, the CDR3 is TGTGCCAGCAGCGAGGGACTAGCGGGAGGCTACGAGCAGTACTTC. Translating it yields CASSEGLAGGYEQYF.

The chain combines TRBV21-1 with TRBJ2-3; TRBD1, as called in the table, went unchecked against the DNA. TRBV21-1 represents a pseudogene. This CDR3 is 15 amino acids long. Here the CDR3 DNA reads TGTGCCAGCAGCAAAGAAACCAGGAGCACAGATACGCAGTATTTT. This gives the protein CASSKETRSTDTQYF.

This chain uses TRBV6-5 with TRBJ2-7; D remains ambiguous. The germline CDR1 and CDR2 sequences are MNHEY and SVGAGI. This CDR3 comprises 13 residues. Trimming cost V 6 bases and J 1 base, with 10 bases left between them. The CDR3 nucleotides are TGTGCCAGCAGCCGTGGGTTTTCCTACGAGCAGTACTTC. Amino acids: CASSRGFSYEQYF.

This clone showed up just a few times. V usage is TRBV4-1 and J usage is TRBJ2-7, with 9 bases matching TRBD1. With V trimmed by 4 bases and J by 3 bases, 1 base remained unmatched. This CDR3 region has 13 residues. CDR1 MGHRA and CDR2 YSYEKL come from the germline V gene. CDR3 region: CASSPDRGYEQYF. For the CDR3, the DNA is TGCGCCAGCAGCCCGGACAGGGGCTACGAGCAGTACTTC.

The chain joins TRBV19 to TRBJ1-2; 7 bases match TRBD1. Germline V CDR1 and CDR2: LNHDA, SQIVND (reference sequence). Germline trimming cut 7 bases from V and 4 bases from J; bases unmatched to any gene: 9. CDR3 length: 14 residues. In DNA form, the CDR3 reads TGTGCCAGTACATTGACAGGGAACGGCTATGGCTACACCTTC. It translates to CASTLTGNGYGYTF. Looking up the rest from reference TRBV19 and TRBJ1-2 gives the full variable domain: DGGITQSPKYLFRKEGQNVTLSCEQNLNHDAMYWYRQDPGQGLRLIYYSQIVNDFQKGDIAEGYSVSREKKESFPLTVTSAQKNPTAFYLCASTLTGNGYGYTFGSGTRLTVV.

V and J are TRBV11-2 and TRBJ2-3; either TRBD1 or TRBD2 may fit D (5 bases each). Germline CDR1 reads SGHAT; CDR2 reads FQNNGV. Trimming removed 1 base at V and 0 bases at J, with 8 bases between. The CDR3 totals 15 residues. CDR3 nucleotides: TGTGCCAGCAGCTTAGTGGGGGTCAGCACAGATACGCAGTATTTT. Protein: CASSLVGVSTDTQYF.

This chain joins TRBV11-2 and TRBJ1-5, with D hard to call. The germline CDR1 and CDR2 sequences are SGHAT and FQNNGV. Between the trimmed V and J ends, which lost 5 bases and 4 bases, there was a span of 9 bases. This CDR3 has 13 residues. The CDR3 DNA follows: TGTGCCAGCAGCACCGACGGGAATCAGCCCCAGCATTTT. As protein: CASSTDGNQPQHF.

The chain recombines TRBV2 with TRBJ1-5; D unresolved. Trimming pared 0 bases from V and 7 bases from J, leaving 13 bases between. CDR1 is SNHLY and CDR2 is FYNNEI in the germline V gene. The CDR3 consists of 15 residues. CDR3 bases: TGTGCCAGCAGTGAAGCGGAGTCCCGGGTCCAGCCCCAGCATTTT. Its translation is CASSEAESRVQPQHF.

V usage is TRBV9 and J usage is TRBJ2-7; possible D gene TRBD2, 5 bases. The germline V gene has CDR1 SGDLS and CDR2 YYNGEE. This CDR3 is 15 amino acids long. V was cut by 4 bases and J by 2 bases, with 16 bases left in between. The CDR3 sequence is CASSLPPGMTYEQYF. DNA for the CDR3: TGTGCCAGCAGCCTACCCCCCGGGATGACCTACGAGCAGTACTTC.

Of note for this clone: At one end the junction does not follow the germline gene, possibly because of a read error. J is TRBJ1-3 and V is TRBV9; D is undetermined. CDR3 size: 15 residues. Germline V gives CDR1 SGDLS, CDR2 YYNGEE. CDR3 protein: CASSVAVSSGNPIYF. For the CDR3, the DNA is TGTGCCAGCAGCGTAGCTGTCAGCTCTGGAAACCCCATATATTTT.

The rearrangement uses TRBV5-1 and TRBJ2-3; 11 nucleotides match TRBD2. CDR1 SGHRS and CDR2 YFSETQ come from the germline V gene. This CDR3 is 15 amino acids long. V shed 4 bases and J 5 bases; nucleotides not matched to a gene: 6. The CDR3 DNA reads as TGCGCCAGCAGCGAACTAGCGGGAGTAGTAGATACGCAGTATTTT. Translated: CASSELAGVVDTQYF.

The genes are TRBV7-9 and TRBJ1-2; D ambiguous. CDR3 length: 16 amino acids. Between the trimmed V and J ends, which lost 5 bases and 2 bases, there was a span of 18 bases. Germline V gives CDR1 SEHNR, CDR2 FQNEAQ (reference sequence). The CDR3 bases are TGTGCCAGCAGCCTAGACGGGAGGCCTCGCAACTATGGCTACACCTTC. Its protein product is CASSLDGRPRNYGYTF.